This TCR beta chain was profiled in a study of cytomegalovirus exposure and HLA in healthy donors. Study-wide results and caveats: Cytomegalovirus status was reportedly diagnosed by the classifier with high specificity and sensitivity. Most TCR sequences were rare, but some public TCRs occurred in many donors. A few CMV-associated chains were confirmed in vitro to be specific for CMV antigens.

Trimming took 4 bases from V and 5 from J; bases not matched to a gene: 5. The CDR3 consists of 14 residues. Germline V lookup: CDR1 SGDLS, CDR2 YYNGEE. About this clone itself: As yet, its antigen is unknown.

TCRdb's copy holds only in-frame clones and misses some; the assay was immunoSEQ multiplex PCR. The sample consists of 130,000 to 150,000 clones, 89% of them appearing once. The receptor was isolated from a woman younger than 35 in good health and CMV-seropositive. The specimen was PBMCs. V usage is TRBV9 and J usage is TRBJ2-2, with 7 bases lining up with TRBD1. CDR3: CASSLRQGTGELFF. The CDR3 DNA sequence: TGTGCCAGCAGCCTGCGACAGGGAACCGGGGAGCTGTTTTTT. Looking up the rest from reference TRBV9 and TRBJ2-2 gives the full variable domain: DSGVTQTPKHLITATGQRVTLRCSPRSGDLSVYWYQQSLDQGLQFLIQYYNGEERAKGNILERFSAQQFPDLHSELNLSSLELGDSALYFCASSLRQGTGELFFGEGSRLTVL.